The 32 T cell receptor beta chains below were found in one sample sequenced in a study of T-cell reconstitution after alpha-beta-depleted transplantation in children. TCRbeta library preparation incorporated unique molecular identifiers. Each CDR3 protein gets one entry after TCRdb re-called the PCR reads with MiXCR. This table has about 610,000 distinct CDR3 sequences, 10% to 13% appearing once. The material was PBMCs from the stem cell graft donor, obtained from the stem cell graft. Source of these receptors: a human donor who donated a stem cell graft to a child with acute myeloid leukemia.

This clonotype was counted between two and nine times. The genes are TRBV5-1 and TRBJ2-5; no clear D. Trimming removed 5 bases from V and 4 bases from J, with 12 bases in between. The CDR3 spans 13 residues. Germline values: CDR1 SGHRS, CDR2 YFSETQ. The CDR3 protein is CASRGSSRETQYF. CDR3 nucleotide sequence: TGCGCCAGCAGAGGTTCTTCACGAGAGACCCAGTACTTC.

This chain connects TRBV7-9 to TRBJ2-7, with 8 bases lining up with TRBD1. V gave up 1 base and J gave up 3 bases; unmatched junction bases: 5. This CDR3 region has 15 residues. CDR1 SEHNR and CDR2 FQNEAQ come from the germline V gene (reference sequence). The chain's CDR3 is CASSLGQGPNYEQYF. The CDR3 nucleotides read TGTGCCAGCAGCTTAGGACAGGGGCCCAACTACGAGCAGTACTTC.

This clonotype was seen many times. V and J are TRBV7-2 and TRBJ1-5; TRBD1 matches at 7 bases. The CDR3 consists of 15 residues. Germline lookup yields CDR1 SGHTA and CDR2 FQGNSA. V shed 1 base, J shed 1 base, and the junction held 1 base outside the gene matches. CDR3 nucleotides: TGTGCCAGCAGCTTAGGAGGGGGCAGCAATCAGCCCCAGCATTTT. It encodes CASSLGGGSNQPQHF.

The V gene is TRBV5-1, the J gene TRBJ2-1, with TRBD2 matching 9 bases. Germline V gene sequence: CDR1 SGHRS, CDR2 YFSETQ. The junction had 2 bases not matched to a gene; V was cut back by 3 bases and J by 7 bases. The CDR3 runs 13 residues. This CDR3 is CASSSSGTNEQFF. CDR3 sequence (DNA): TGCGCCAGCAGCTCTAGCGGGACGAATGAGCAGTTCTTC.

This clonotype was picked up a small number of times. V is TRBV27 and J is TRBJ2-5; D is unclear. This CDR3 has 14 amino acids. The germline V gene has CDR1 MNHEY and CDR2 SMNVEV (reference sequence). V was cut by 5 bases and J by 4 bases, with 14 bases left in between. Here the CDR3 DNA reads TGTGCCAGCAGTCTGACGTTCCACCCAGAGACCCAGTACTTC. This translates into CASSLTFHPETQYF.

CDR3 DNA: TGTGCCTGGAGTAAGACCGGGACAGGGGGCAATCAGCCCCAGCATTTT. It translates to CAWSKTGTGGNQPQHF. V is TRBV30 and J is TRBJ1-5, with 10 bases that match TRBD1. V shed 2 bases and J 2 bases; nucleotides not matched to a gene: 6. This CDR3 has 16 amino acids. Germline assignment: CDR1 GTSNPN and CDR2 SVGIG (reference sequence). The full variable domain, rest sourced from reference TRBV30 and TRBJ1-5, is SQTIHQWPATLVQPVGSPLSLECTVEGTSNPNLYWYRQAAGRGLQLLFYSVGIGQISSEVPQNLSASRPQDRQFILSSKKLLLSDSGFYLCAWSKTGTGGNQPQHFGDGTRLSIL.

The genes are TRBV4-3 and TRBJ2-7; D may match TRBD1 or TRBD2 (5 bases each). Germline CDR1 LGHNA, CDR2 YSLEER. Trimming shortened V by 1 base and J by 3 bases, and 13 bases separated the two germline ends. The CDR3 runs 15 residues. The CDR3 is CASSQVRDEVYEQYF. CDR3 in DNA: TGCGCCAGCAGCCAAGTCAGGGACGAAGTCTACGAGCAGTACTTC.

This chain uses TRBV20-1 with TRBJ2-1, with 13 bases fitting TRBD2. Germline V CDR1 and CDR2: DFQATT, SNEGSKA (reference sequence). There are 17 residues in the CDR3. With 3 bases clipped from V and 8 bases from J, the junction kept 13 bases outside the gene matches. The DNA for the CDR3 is TGCAGTGCTAGGCGGACTAGCGGGAGTAGGTTGAGCGATGAGCAGTTCTTC. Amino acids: CSARRTSGSRLSDEQFF.

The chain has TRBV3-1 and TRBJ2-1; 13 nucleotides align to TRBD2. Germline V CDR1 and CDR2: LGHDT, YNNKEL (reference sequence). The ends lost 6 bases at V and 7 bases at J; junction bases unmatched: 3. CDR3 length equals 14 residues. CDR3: CASRPGLAGNEQFF. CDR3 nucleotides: TGTGCCAGCAGACCGGGACTAGCGGGAAATGAGCAGTTCTTC.

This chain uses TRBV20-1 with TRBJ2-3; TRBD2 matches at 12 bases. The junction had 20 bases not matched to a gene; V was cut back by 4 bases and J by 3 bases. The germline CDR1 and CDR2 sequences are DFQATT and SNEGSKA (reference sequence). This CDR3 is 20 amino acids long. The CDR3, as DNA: TGCAGTGCTAATCCCTCTCGGCTAGCGGGAGGGTATCCCTTGACAGATACGCAGTATTTT. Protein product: CSANPSRLAGGYPLTDTQYF.

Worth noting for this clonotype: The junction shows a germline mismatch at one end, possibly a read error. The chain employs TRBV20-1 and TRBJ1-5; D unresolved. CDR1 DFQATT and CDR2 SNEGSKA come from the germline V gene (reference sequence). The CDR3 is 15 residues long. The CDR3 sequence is CSATLQRDWNQPRHF. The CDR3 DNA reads TGCAGTGCTACACTCCAGAGGGATTGGAATCAGCCCCGGCATTTT.

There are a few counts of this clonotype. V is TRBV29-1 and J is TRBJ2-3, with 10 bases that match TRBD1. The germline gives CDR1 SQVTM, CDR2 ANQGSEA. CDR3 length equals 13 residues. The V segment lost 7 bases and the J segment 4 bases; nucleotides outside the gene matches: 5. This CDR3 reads CSGGQGGADTQYF. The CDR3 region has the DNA TGCAGCGGAGGACAGGGGGGCGCAGATACGCAGTATTTT.

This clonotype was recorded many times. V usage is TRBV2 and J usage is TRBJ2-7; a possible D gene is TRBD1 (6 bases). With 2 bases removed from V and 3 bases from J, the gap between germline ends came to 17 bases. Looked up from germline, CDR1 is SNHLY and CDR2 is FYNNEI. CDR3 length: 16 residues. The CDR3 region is CASSEIGQSYYYEQYF. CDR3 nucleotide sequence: TGTGCCAGCAGTGAAATCGGACAGTCCTATTACTACGAGCAGTACTTC.

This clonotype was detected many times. DNA of the CDR3: TGTGCCATCAGGGAACCGGGAGACACCCTTCTGCAGTATTTT. The encoded protein is CAIREPGDTLLQYF. The chain employs TRBV10-3 and TRBJ2-3; D possibly corresponds to TRBD2 (6 bases). With 6 bases removed from V and 11 bases from J, the gap between germline ends came to 21 bases. The CDR3 covers 14 residues. The germline CDR1 and CDR2 sequences are ENHRY and SYGVKD.

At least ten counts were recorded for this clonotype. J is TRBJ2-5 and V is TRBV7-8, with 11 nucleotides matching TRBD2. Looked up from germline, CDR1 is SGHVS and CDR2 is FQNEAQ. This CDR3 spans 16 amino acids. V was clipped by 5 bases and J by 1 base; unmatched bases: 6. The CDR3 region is CASSLVGTSGQETQYF. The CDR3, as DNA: TGTGCCAGCAGCCTGGTAGGGACTAGCGGCCAAGAGACCCAGTACTTC.

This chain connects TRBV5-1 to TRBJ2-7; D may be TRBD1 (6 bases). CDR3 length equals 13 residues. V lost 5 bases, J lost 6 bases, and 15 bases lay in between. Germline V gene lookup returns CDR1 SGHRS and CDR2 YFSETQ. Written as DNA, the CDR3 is TGCGCCAGCAGTGAACAGGGTACCGGCGAGCAGTACTTC. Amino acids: CASSEQGTGEQYF.

DNA of the CDR3: TGCGCCAGCAGCTTGGGACGCGAAGGCAGGGATAGTGAGCAGTTCTTC. It codes for CASSLGREGRDSEQFF. The rearrangement uses TRBV5-1 and TRBJ2-1; D is perhaps TRBD1 (5 bases). The germline CDR1 and CDR2 sequences are SGHRS and YFSETQ. With 0 bases removed from V and 9 bases from J, the gap between germline ends came to 19 bases. The CDR3 loop spans 16 amino acids.

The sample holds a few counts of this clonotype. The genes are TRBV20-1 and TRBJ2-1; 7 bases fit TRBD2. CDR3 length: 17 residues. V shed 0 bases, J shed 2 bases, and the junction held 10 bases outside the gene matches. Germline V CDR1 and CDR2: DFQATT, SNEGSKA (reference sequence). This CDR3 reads CSARDLRLADAYNEQFF. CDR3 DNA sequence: TGCAGTGCTAGAGATTTGCGGCTAGCGGACGCCTACAATGAGCAGTTCTTC.

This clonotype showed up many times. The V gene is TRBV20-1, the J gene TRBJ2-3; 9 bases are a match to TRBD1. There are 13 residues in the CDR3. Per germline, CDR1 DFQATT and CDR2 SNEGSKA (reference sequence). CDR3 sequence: CSARQGGTDTQYF. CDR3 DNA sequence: TGCAGCGCAAGACAGGGGGGGACAGATACGCAGTATTTT.

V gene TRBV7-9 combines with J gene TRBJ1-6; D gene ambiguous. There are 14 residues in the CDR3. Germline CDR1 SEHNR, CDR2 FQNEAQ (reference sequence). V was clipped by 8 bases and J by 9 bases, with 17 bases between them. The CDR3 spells CASQPFREASPLHF. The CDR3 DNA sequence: TGTGCCAGCCAACCTTTTCGGGAGGCTTCACCCCTCCACTTT.

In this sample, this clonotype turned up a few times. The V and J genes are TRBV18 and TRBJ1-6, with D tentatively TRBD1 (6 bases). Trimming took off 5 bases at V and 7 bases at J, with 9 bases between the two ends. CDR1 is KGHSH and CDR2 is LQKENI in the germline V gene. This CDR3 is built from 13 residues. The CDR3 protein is CASSFGGNSPLHF. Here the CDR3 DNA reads TGTGCCAGCTCATTCGGGGGCAATTCACCCCTCCACTTT.

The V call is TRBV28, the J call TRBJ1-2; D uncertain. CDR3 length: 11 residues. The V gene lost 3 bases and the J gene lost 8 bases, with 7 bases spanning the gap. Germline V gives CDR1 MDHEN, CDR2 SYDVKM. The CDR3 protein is CASSFTRGYTF. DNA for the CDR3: TGTGCCAGCAGTTTTACTCGGGGCTACACCTTC.

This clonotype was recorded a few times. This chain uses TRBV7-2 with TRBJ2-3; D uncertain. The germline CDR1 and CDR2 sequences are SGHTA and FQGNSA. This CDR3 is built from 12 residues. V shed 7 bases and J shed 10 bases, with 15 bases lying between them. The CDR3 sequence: CASNLDFRAQYF. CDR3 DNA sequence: TGTGCCAGCAACCTGGATTTCCGGGCGCAGTATTTT.

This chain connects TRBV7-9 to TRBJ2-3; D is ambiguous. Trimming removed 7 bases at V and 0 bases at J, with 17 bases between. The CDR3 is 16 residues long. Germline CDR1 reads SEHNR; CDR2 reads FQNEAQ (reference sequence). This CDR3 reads CASTSPRTLSTDTQYF. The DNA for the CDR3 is TGTGCCAGCACCTCTCCTAGAACATTAAGCACAGATACGCAGTATTTT.

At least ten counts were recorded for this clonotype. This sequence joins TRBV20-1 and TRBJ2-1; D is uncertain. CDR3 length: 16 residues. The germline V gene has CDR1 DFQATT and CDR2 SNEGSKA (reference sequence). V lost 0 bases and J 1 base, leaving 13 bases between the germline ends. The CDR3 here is CSARDLVADSYNEQFF. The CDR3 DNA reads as TGCAGTGCTAGAGATCTGGTGGCAGATTCCTACAATGAGCAGTTCTTC.

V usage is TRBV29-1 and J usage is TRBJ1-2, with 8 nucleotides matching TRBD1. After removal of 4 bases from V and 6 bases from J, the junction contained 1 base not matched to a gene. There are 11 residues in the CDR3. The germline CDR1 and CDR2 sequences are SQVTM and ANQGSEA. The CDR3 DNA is TGCAGCGTTGCAGGGGGCCATGGCTACACCTTC. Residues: CSVAGGHGYTF. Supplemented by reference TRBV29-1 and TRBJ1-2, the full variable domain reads SAVISQKPSRDICQRGTSLTIQCQVDSQVTMMFWYRQQPGQSLTLIATANQGSEATYESGFVIDKFPISRPNLTFSTLTVSNMSPEDSSIYLCSVAGGHGYTFGSGTRLTVV.

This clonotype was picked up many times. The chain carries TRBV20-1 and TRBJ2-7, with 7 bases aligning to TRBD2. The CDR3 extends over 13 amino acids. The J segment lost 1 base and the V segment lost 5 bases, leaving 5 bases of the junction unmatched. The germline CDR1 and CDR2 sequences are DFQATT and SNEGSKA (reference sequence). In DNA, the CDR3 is TGCAGTGCTCGGGGACTACCTTCCTACGAGCAGTACTTC. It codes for CSARGLPSYEQYF.

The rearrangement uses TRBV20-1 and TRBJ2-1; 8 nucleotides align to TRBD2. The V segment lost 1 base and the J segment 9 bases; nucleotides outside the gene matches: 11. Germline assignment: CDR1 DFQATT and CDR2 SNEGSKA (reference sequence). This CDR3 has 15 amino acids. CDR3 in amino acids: CSARVDNGRASEQFF. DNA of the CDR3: TGCAGTGCTAGAGTAGATAACGGGAGGGCATCTGAGCAGTTCTTC.

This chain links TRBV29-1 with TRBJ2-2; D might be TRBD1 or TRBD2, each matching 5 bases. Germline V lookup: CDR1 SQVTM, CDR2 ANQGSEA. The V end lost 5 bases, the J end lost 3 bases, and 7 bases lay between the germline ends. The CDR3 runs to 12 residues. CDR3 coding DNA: TGCAGCGTTTCGGGGCACACCGGGGAGCTGTTTTTT. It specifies CSVSGHTGELFF.

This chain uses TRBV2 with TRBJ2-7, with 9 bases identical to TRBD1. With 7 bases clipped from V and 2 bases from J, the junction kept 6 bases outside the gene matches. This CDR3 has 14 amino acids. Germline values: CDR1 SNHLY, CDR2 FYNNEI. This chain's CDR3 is CASKQGALTYEQYF. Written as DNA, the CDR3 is TGTGCCAGCAAACAGGGGGCTTTGACCTACGAGCAGTACTTC.

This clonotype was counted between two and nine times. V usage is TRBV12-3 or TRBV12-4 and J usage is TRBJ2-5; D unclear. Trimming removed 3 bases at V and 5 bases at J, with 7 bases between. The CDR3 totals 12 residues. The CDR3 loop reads CASSFIWETQYF. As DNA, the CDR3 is TGTGCCAGCAGTTTTATATGGGAGACCCAGTACTTC.

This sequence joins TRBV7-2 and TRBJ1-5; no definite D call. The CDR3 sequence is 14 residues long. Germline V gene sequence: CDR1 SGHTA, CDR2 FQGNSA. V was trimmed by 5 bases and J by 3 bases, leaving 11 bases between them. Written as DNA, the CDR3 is TGTGCCAGCAGCCCCACGGGAAACAATCAGCCCCAGCATTTT. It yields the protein CASSPTGNNQPQHF.